This TCR beta chain was sequenced during a study of cytomegalovirus exposure and HLA in healthy donors. General observations from the study: Reported performance of the classifier showed diagnosis of cytomegalovirus status with high specificity and sensitivity.

This clone rates as medium-sized. The target antigen is unknown. CDR1 SGHDN and CDR2 FVKESK come from the germline V gene. The CDR3 covers 16 residues. The germline V and J ends were trimmed by 1 base and 4 bases, with 16 bases remaining between them. This table comes from immunoSEQ multiplex PCR, and its TCRdb copy is limited to in-frame clones, with some not included. In the table there are tens of thousands of clones, 94% of which are singletons. The rearrangement links TRBV14 to TRBJ2-5; a weak D match, TRBD1 (5 bases). The clonotype comes from a woman aged 18-29 years in good health and CMV-seropositive. The sequenced material came from PBMCs. The CDR3 DNA reads TGTGCCAGCAGCCAAGTCGCAGGGTTGGGTTCAGAGACCCAGTACTTC. This codes for CASSQVAGLGSETQYF.